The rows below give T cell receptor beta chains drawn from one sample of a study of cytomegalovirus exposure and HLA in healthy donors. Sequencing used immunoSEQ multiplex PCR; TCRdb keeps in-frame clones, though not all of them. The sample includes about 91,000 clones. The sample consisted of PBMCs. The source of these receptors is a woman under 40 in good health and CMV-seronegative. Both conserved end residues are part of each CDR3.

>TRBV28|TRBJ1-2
CASSSRQGEGYTF
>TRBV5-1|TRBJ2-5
CASSWTGGKGETQYF
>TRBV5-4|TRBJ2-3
CASSLKRGPTDTQYF
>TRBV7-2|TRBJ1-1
CASSLAGSSGTEAFF
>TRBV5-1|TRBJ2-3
CASVWREPGTDTQYF
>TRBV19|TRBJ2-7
CASSTLQGYEQYF
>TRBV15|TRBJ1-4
CATSRDTANEKLFF
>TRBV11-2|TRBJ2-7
CASSLVGGGQYEQYF
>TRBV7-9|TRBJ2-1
CASSFSSGTKGEQFF
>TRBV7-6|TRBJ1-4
CASSLFQGVGEKLFF
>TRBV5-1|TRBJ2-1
CASSSTLTGESYNEQFF
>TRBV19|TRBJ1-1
CASTPLYSNTEAFF
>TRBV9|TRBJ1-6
CASSPRVYNSPLHF
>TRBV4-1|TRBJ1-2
CASSQEQGPRGYTF
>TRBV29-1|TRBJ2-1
CSVGGREMQQFF
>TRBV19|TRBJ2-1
CASSTTRGLAGDEQFF
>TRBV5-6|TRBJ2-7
CASSLGAYSYEQYF
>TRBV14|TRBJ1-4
CASSPIVGTGGEKLFF
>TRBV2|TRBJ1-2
CASSTTIGDSSGYGYTF
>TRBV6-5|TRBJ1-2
CASSPSTGGSYGYTF
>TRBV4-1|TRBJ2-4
CASSQLTQQGHLAKNIQYF
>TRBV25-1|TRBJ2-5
CASSEAGAPETQYF
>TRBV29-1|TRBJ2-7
CSVEDAPGYEQYF
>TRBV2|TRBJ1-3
CATSLEGSGITIYF
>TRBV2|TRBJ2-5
CASIRQGQGETQYF
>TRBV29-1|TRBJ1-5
CSAGQLNQPQHF